Described below is a single TCR beta chain sequence and its context. Its antigen is still unknown. No qualities accompany the bases; no much larger clone lies one base away. CDR1 and CDR2 are read off the germline V gene as SGHDT and YYEEEE. Its CDR3 holds 15 amino acids, cysteine through phenylalanine. The only DNA kept is the CDR3, 45 bases in frame from the first base. V loses 2 bases at its end and J loses 4 bases; junction bases beyond the gene matches: 1. The sample belongs to a study of shared clonotypes between healthy human individuals (dated by TCRdb to about 2020). Context from the whole study: Two women and a few men aged 18 to 49 years were included in the cohort. For each donor, CD4 naive and CD4 memory were each given three plates, CD8 naive was given two plates, and CD8 memory was given one plate. Blood TCR repertoires of a handful of healthy adults were deeply sequenced to estimate repertoire size and the extent of clonotype sharing between individuals. Libraries were prepared and TCR repertoires were sequenced by different laboratories using diverse techniques, in order to increase sequencing depth and limit assay-specific biases. Per donor, leukapheresis produced somewhere between about 0.9 and 9 billion PBMCs. General findings and caveats noted by the study authors: Because the study included only a small number of donors, the genetic and exposure-history diversity represented was limited. Around 5% of naive CD4, approximately 3.7% of naive CD8, 2.3% of memory CD4, and over 0.35% of memory CD8 clonotypes were shared across a few donors. Rarefaction of sorted-subset datasets indicated incomplete sequencing despite the large sequencing depth. Compared with non-shared clonotypes, the clonotypes found in all four sorted-subset donors had higher generation probabilities. Sampling was restricted to blood, and TCR repertoires in tissues likely differ from the TCR repertoires found in blood. Estimated clonotype richness was generally larger for naive than for memory subsets. Pairwise subsampling led to the expectation that sequencing depth would affect the degree of clonotype sharing among donors.

TCR CDR3 regions were amplified from genomic DNA by multiplex PCR using the deep immunoSEQ assay. Extracted genomic DNA from each cell subset was distributed evenly across all wells of several immunoSEQ 96-well plates, and each plate was treated as a replicate. For sorted subsets, approximately 210 ng genomic DNA, equal to 30,000 or so T cell genomes, was loaded into each replicate PCR. The purified libraries were quantified using a Qubit 3.0 fluorometer, sized with a Bioanalyzer 2100, and then quantified again using the KAPA Library Quantification kit. Every immunoSEQ 96-well plate was sequenced on a separate single-read 150-cycle Illumina NextSeq 550 flow cell. As for how the authors treated the data: Because the immunoSEQ output included only junctional sequences and no quality scores, the filtering could not be the same as the filtering used for full-length reads. To assign V/J genes and CDR3, sequences were annotated using PyIR, a Python wrapper for IgBLAST v1.9, with IMGT germline references. Reads with weak V/J assignments (E-value above 1e-6), missing CDR3, stop codons, out-of-frame junctions, or ambiguous translated residues were removed. V3J clonotypes were defined as sequences sharing the same inferred V gene, J gene, and CDR3 amino acid sequence. Percentage overlap between repertoires was computed as shared unique clonotypes divided by the size of the smaller repertoire. Three approaches were used to assess repertoire richness: RTK rarefaction, the Chao1 estimator, and Recon v2.1 estimates of unobserved clonotypes. Generation probabilities were computed with OLGA for all TCRbeta clonotypes obtained by the gDNA method from several donors. What TCRdb holds here is the immuneACCESS table cut down to in-frame rearrangements. Part of the clones is not present; checked against another copy, under half of the missing clones reflect an unresolved V gene, and the others are unexplained. V, J and clone size are taken as reported in that table, and D and trimming were inferred from the DNA itself. The sample includes fewer than 700,000 clones, with 90% to 95% observed a single time. The ten largest clones add up to approximately 0.12% of the sample.

CD8 naive samples were obtained by positive selection for CCR7 among CD45RO-negative cells, yielding a CD45RA+CCR7+ population from which TemRA cells were excluded. The donors were healthy, HIV-negative adults with no recently reported acute infections or vaccinations. Only Caucasian adults living in Nashville, Tennessee, USA were represented among the donors. Blood was collected by leukapheresis, and PBMCs were isolated by Ficoll-Histopaque density gradient centrifugation and then cryopreserved in liquid nitrogen vapor phase. Analytical flow cytometry was used to check the purity and quantity of every magnetically sorted T cell population. Each sorted fraction had its genomic DNA isolated and then quantified by UV absorbance on a Nanodrop 2000c.

This receptor chain uses TRBV5-6 and TRBJ2-2, and 11 junctional nucleotides match TRBD2. The receptor was derived from a woman in her 30s in good health. Sequenced: naive CD8+ T cells sorted from blood. Interpreted using the paper, the cell subset or site label stands for: CD45RA+CCR7+. The DNA sequence is given as TGTGCCAGCAGCTTTGGGACTAGCGGCACCGGGGAGCTGTTTTTT. This yields the protein CASSFGTSGTGELFF.